This is a list of T cell receptor beta chains from one sample in a study of cytomegalovirus exposure and HLA in healthy donors. TCRdb keeps only in-frame clones here, not all; method: immunoSEQ multiplex PCR. Seen here are 100,000 or so clones, roughly 60% observed once, and the top ten hold more than 4.5%. The specimen sequenced was PBMCs. The source is a human donor in good health. The CDR3 runs from the conserved cysteine through the conserved F or W. The D gene is left open where the match is weak. For some rows the clone size is stated as once, few or many, or as a class when expanded; others skip it.

TRBV5-6	TRBD1	TRBJ1-3	few	CASSWGDSSFGNTIYF	TGTGCCAGCAGCTGGGGGGACAGTTCTTTTGGAAACACCATATATTTT
TRBV7-9	TRBD2	TRBJ2-5	.	CASSLALSGRETQYF	TGTGCCAGCAGCTTAGCGTTAAGCGGGAGGGAGACCCAGTACTTC
TRBV6-6	.	TRBJ2-1	.	CASSPHRVQEFNEQFF	TGTGCCAGCAGTCCCCACCGGGTCCAAGAATTCAATGAGCAGTTCTTC
TRBV28	.	TRBJ1-2	.	CASSFLNYGYTF	TGTGCCAGCAGTTTCCTTAACTATGGCTACACCTTC
TRBV4-1	TRBD2	TRBJ2-7	.	CASSQEPLAVSYEQYF	TGCGCCAGCAGCCAAGAACCACTAGCGGTGTCCTACGAGCAGTACTTC
TRBV14	.	TRBJ2-7	.	CASSHRVFGEQYF	TGTGCCAGCAGCCACAGGGTTTTCGGCGAGCAGTACTTC
TRBV30	TRBD1	TRBJ2-5	few	CASNRGLGETQYF	TGTGCCTCAAACAGGGGGTTGGGGGAGACCCAGTACTTC
TRBV28	TRBD2	TRBJ2-7	once	CASSLGGRTYYEQYF	TGTGCCAGCAGTTTGGGCGGGAGGACATACTACGAGCAGTACTTC
TRBV28	.	TRBJ1-1	few	CASIARGARNTEAFF	TGTGCCAGCATTGCCAGGGGAGCCCGGAACACTGAAGCTTTCTTT
TRBV10-2	TRBD2	TRBJ2-1	.	CASRGGASGTNSYNEQFF	TGCGCCAGCAGGGGGGGGGCTAGCGGGACCAACTCCTACAATGAGCAGTTCTTC
TRBV4-1	TRBD1	TRBJ2-7	.	CASSQVRGTGIVYEQYF	TGCGCCAGCAGCCAAGTGAGGGGGACAGGAATCGTCTACGAGCAGTACTTC
TRBV2	.	TRBJ1-4	few	CASSEGRGNEKLFF	TGTGCCAGCAGTGAGGGCAGGGGAAATGAAAAACTGTTTTTT
TRBV10-2	.	TRBJ2-1	.	CASSTTGLNHNEQFF	TGCGCCAGCAGTACTACGGGACTGAACCACAATGAGCAGTTCTTC
TRBV7-9	TRBD1	TRBJ1-5	.	CASSLAGRGQVEPQHF	TGTGCCAGCAGCTTAGCCGGCAGGGGGCAGGTGGAGCCCCAGCATTTT
TRBV28	TRBD1	TRBJ2-5	few	CASSSGGTGETQYF	TGTGCCAGCAGCTCCGGAGGGACAGGGGAGACCCAGTACTTC
TRBV28	.	TRBJ2-7	.	CASSQRRTLADSYEQYF	TGTGCCAGCAGCCAACGACGGACTTTGGCGGATTCCTACGAGCAGTACTTC
TRBV27	TRBD2	TRBJ2-3	.	CASSFRLAGRTSTDTQYF	TGTGCCAGCAGTTTCAGGCTAGCGGGCCGAACTAGCACAGATACGCAGTATTTT
TRBV5-1	TRBD2	TRBJ2-5	few	CASSLESGRLKTQYF	TGCGCCAGCAGCTTGGAAAGCGGGAGATTAAAGACCCAGTACTTC
TRBV19	.	TRBJ1-1	.	CASSIAPTGRNTEAFF	TGTGCCAGTAGTATAGCCCCCACAGGGAGGAACACTGAAGCTTTCTTT
TRBV5-1	TRBD1	TRBJ2-1	.	CASSLLGGSLYNEQFF	TGCGCCAGCAGCTTACTAGGGGGCAGTCTTTACAATGAGCAGTTCTTC
TRBV7-6	TRBD2	TRBJ2-7	.	CASSSLKGRDYSYEQYF	TGTGCCAGCAGCTCACTAAAGGGCAGGGACTACTCCTACGAGCAGTACTTC
TRBV5-1	TRBD1	TRBJ1-6	.	CASRDRVHNSPLHF	TGCGCCAGCAGGGACAGGGTGCATAATTCACCCCTCCACTTT
TRBV18	.	TRBJ2-7	.	CASSERDYEQYF	TGTGCCAGCTCGGAGCGTGATTACGAGCAGTACTTC
TRBV5-1	.	TRBJ1-3	.	CASSSIGKQGSGNTIYF	TGCGCCAGCAGTTCGATTGGGAAACAGGGATCTGGAAACACCATATATTTT
TRBV2	.	TRBJ2-7	.	CASSAETLGEQYF	TGTGCCAGCAGTGCGGAGACCCTGGGCGAGCAGTACTTC
TRBV29-1	TRBD2	TRBJ2-7	.	CSVVGGPYEQYF	TGCAGCGTGGTGGGAGGGCCGTACGAGCAGTACTTC
TRBV4-2	TRBD1	TRBJ1-6	.	CASSPGTDSPLHF	TGTGCCAGCAGCCCCGGGACAGATTCACCCCTCCACTTT
TRBV2	.	TRBJ1-5	.	CASSPGPSANQPQHF	TGTGCCAGCAGTCCCGGCCCCAGCGCAAATCAGCCCCAGCATTTT
TRBV14	TRBD1	TRBJ2-7	.	CASSPQGLSSYEQYF	TGTGCCAGCAGCCCACAGGGGCTCAGCTCCTACGAGCAGTACTTC
TRBV4-1	TRBD2	TRBJ2-1	.	CASSPWTSRYNEQFF	TGCGCCAGCAGCCCTTGGACTAGCAGATACAATGAGCAGTTCTTC
TRBV5-1	TRBD2	TRBJ2-3	few	CASSTLASGSTDTQYF	TGCGCCAGCAGCACCCTGGCTAGCGGGAGCACAGATACGCAGTATTTT